These 8 T cell receptor beta chains were all obtained from the same sample, sequenced in a study of shared clonotypes between healthy human individuals. The method was immunoSEQ multiplex PCR; TCRdb's version includes in-frame clones alone and lacks a portion of them. The table shows about 2.4 million clones, with approximately 90% occurring only once. What was sequenced was naive CD4+ T cells sorted from blood. Subset specified: CD45RA+ positively selected. All receptors derive from a man younger than 30 in good health.

The chain recombines TRBV30 with TRBJ2-1; D is possibly TRBD2 (6 bases). Germline V CDR1 and CDR2: GTSNPN, SVGIG (reference sequence). CDR3 size: 14 residues. Trimming cost V 4 bases and J 0 bases, with 10 bases left between them. CDR3 in DNA: TGTGCCTGGATGGCGGGGAGCTCCTACAATGAGCAGTTCTTC. Translated, it gives CAWMAGSSYNEQFF.

V and J are TRBV5-6 and TRBJ2-2, with 9 nucleotides matching TRBD1. CDR1 and CDR2 from the germline V gene are SGHDT and YYEEEE. The CDR3 spans 17 residues. V shed 1 base, J shed 4 bases, and the junction held 8 bases outside the gene matches. The CDR3 bases are TGTGCCAGCAGCTTGTTCTGGGACAGGGTTCGCACCGGGGAGCTGTTTTTT. Amino acid sequence: CASSLFWDRVRTGELFF. Based on the CDR3 plus reference TRBV5-6 and TRBJ2-2, the full variable domain is DAGVTQSPTHLIKTRGQQVTLRCSPKSGHDTVSWYQQALGQGPQFIFQYYEEEERQRGNFPDRFSGHQFPNYSSELNVNALLLGDSALYLCASSLFWDRVRTGELFFGEGSRLTVL.

Notes on this clone: The same CDR3 is also encoded by other DNA sequences in this sample. This chain uses TRBV7-6 with TRBJ2-1; tentative D call: TRBD2 (6 bases). Germline V gene data show CDR1 as SGHVS and CDR2 as FNYEAQ. The V end was cut by 1 base, the J end by 10 bases, with 8 bases between. CDR3 size: 12 residues. The CDR3 DNA reads as TGTGCCAGCAGCTTAGGGGGAGGCGAGCAGTTCTTC. Translated, it gives CASSLGGGEQFF.

The chain combines TRBV11-2 with TRBJ1-1; D remains ambiguous. Trimming removed 3 bases from V and 6 bases from J, with 8 bases in between. The CDR3 sequence is 12 residues long. Germline V gene lookup returns CDR1 SGHAT and CDR2 FQNNGV. In DNA form, the CDR3 reads TGTGCCAGCAGCTTCGGTGTGGCTGAAGCTTTCTTT. Encoded protein: CASSFGVAEAFF.

The chain couples TRBV7-9 to TRBJ1-6; 8 bases agree with TRBD1. The CDR3 has 13 amino acids. Losses at the gene ends were 5 bases for V and 13 bases for J; bases not matched to a gene: 7. The germline V gene encodes CDR1 SEHNR and CDR2 FQNEAQ (reference sequence). The CDR3 is CASSLQGDGPLHF. DNA for the CDR3: TGTGCCAGCAGCCTACAGGGGGACGGGCCCCTCCACTTT.

The chain uses TRBV4-1 and TRBJ1-2; 10 bases map to TRBD1. Germline CDR1 is MGHRA and CDR2 is YSYEKL. V was clipped by 4 bases and J by 6 bases; unmatched bases: 8. The CDR3 covers 15 residues. CDR3 sequence (DNA): TGCGCCAGCAGCCCGCGGACGGGACAGGGGCATGGCTACACCTTC. Amino acids: CASSPRTGQGHGYTF.

The CDR3 DNA sequence: TGTGCCAGCTCAACCCAAGCGGGGGCCAACGTCCTGACTTTC. As protein: CASSTQAGANVLTF. This chain uses TRBV18 with TRBJ2-6; D uncertain. V was clipped by 5 bases and J by 4 bases, with 9 bases between them. This CDR3 spans 14 amino acids. Germline lookup yields CDR1 KGHSH and CDR2 LQKENI. Full variable domain (outside the CDR3, taken from reference TRBV18 and TRBJ2-6): NAGVMQNPRHLVRRRGQEARLRCSPMKGHSHVYWYRQLPEEGLKFMVYLQKENIIDESGMPKERFSAEFPKEGPSILRIQQVVRGDSAAYFCASSTQAGANVLTFGAGSRLTVL.

In its sample, this clone was seen once. The J gene is TRBJ1-2, the V gene TRBV19; maybe TRBD1 (5 bases). Between the trimmed V and J ends, which lost 6 bases and 8 bases, there was a span of 22 bases. CDR1 and CDR2 from the germline V gene are LNHDA and SQIVND (reference sequence). The CDR3 has 15 residues. The CDR3 protein is CASRPTIDSAWGYTF. CDR3 sequence (DNA): TGTGCCAGTAGACCCACAATCGACAGCGCTTGGGGCTACACCTTC. The full variable domain, its missing parts supplied by reference TRBV19 and TRBJ1-2, is DGGITQSPKYLFRKEGQNVTLSCEQNLNHDAMYWYRQDPGQGLRLIYYSQIVNDFQKGDIAEGYSVSREKKESFPLTVTSAQKNPTAFYLCASRPTIDSAWGYTFGSGTRLTVV.